The TCR beta chain under discussion was sequenced for a study of memory CD4+ T cells and cytomegalovirus serostatus. Study-level findings and limits: CD4+ memory repertoires contained about two fifths of the roughly 150 reported CMV TCRbeta sequences.

Single viable CD3+CD4+CD8-CD45RO+ cells were sorted as the memory CD4+ T cells. The CDR3 loop spans 14 amino acids. V was trimmed by 1 base and J by 1 base, leaving 8 bases between them. Germline-derived CDR1 and CDR2 are SGHRS and YFSETQ. Turning to this clone: As yet, its antigen is unknown.

Repertoires were generated with immunoSEQ multiplex PCR, while TCRdb's copy carries only in-frame clones and drops some. The data hold tens of thousands of clones, with about 80% observed a single time. Sequenced sample: memory CD4+ T cells from blood. This chain joins TRBV5-1 and TRBJ1-1; no firm D call. This sequence originates from an adult in good health and CMV-seropositive. Written as DNA, the CDR3 is TGCGCCAGCAGCTTGCTACCATCGAACACTGAAGCTTTCTTT. As protein: CASSLLPSNTEAFF.